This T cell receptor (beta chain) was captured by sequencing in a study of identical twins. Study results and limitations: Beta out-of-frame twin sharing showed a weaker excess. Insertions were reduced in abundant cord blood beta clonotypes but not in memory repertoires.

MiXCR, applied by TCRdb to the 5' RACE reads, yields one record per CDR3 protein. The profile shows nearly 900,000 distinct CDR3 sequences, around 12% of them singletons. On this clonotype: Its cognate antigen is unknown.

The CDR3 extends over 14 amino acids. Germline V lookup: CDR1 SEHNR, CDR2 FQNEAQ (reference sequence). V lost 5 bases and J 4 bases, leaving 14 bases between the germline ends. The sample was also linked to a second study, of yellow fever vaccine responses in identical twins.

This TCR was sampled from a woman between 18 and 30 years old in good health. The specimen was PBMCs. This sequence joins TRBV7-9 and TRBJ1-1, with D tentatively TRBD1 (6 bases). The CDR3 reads CASSEKDSVTEAFF. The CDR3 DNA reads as TGTGCCAGCAGCGAGAAGGACAGTGTCACTGAAGCTTTCTTT.